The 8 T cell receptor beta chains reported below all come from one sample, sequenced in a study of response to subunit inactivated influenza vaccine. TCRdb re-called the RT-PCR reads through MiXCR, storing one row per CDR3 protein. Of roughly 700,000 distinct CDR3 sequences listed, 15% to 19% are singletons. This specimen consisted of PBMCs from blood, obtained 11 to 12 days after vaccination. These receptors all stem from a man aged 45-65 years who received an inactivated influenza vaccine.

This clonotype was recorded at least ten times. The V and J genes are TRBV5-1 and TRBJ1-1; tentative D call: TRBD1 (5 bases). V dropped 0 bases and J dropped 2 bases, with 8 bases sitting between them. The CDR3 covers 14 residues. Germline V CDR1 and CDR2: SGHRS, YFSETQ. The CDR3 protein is CASSLGGTNTEAFF. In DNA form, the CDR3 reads TGCGCCAGCAGCTTGGGAGGGACTAACACTGAAGCTTTCTTT.

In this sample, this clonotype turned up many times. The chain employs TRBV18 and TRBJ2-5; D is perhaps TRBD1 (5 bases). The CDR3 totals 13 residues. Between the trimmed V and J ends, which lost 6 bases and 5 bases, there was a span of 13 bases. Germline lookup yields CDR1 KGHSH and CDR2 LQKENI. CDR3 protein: CASSPWGFETQYF. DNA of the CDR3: TGTGCCAGCTCCCCTTGGGGCTTCGAGACCCAGTACTTC.

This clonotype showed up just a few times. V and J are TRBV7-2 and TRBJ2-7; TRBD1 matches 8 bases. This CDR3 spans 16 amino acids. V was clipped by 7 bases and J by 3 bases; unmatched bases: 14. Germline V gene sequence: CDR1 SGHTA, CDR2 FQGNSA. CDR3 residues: CASTKTAAGQGYEQYF. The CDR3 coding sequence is TGTGCCAGCACCAAGACCGCCGCCGGACAGGGCTACGAGCAGTACTTC.

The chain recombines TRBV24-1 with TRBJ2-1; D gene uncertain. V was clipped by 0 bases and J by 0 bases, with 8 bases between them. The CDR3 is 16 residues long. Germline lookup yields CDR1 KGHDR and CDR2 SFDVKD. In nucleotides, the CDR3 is TGTGCCACCAGTGATTTGGGCGGTCTCTCCTACAATGAGCAGTTCTTC. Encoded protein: CATSDLGGLSYNEQFF.

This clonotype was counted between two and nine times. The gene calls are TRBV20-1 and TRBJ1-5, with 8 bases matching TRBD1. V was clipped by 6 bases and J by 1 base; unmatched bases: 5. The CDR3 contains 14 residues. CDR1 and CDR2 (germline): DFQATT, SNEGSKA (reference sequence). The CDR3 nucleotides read TGCAGTGCCAAGGACAGGGTAAGCAATCAGCCCCAGCATTTT. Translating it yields CSAKDRVSNQPQHF.

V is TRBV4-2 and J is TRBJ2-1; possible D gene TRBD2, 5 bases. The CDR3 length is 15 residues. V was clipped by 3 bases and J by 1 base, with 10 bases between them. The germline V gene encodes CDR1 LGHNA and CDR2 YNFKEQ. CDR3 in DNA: TGTGCCAGCAGCCAGGCTTTAGCGTCCTACAATGAGCAGTTCTTC. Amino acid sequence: CASSQALASYNEQFF.

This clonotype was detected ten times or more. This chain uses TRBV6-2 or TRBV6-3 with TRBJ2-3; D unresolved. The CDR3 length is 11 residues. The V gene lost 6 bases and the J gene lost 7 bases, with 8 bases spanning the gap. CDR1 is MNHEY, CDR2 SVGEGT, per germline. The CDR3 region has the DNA TGTGCCAGCAGGGAGTCCAATACGCAGTATTTT. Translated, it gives CASRESNTQYF.

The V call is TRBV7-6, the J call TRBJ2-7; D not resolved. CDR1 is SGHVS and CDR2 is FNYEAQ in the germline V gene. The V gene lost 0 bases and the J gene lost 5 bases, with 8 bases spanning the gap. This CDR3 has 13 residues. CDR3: CASSLAPRHEQYF. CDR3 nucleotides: TGTGCCAGCAGCTTAGCCCCGCGACACGAGCAGTACTTC.